The 15 T cell receptor beta chains below come from one sample, sequenced in a study of blood T cell repertoires in COVID-19. Sequencing used immunoSEQ multiplex PCR; TCRdb keeps in-frame clones, though not all of them. The sample includes tens of thousands of clones, around 75% of them seen just once. Input material: peripheral blood. Receptors originate from a man between 65 and 85 years old with acute or convalescent COVID-19.

V gene TRBV5-5 combines with J gene TRBJ2-1; TRBD2 matches 13 bases. V shed 4 bases, J shed 0 bases, and the junction held 4 bases outside the gene matches. The length of the CDR3 is 17 residues. Germline assignment: CDR1 SGHKS and CDR2 YYEKEE (reference sequence). This CDR3 reads CASSPRLAGGSYNEQFF. Here the CDR3 DNA reads TGTGCCAGCAGCCCGCGACTAGCGGGAGGCTCCTACAATGAGCAGTTCTTC.

V usage is TRBV20-1 and J usage is TRBJ1-2; D is undetermined. The CDR3 runs to 11 residues. V was cut by 6 bases and J by 8 bases, with 13 bases left in between. The V gene's germline CDR1 is DFQATT and CDR2 SNEGSKA (reference sequence). In DNA, the CDR3 is TGCAGTGCCTCGGGAACCGGAGGCTACACCTTC. It is translated as CSASGTGGYTF.

The chain carries TRBV28 and TRBJ1-1; D not certain. Between the trimmed V and J ends, which lost 4 bases and 6 bases, there was a span of 12 bases. The length of the CDR3 is 13 residues. Germline-derived CDR1 and CDR2 are MDHEN and SYDVKM. The CDR3 sequence is CASSYGERPEAFF. The CDR3 DNA reads TGTGCCAGCAGTTACGGGGAGAGACCTGAAGCTTTCTTT.

The V gene is TRBV4-2, the J gene TRBJ1-2, with 8 positions matching TRBD1. Trimming removed 3 bases from V and 1 base from J; junction bases left unmatched: 7. The CDR3 extends over 16 amino acids. CDR1 is LGHNA and CDR2 is YNFKEQ in the germline V gene. The CDR3 bases are TGTGCCAGCAGCCAGGCCCCGGGACAGGATAACTATGGCTACACCTTC. The encoded protein is CASSQAPGQDNYGYTF.

The chain joins TRBV4-3 to TRBJ1-1, with 7 bases identical to TRBD1. The V gene end was trimmed by 0 bases and the J gene end by 8 bases; junction bases not matched to a gene: 9. The V gene's germline CDR1 is LGHNA and CDR2 YSLEER. There are 15 residues in the CDR3. CDR3 amino acids: CASSQEPGGRWEAFF. In DNA, the CDR3 is TGCGCCAGCAGCCAAGAGCCAGGGGGGCGGTGGGAAGCTTTCTTT.

The chain uses TRBV4-1 and TRBJ2-1, with D uncertain. V was cut by 5 bases and J by 8 bases, with 13 bases left in between. Germline V gives CDR1 MGHRA, CDR2 YSYEKL. CDR3 length: 13 amino acids. CDR3 bases: TGCGCCAGCAGCTCCTTTGAGGTAGATGAGCAGTTCTTC. Protein: CASSSFEVDEQFF.

The chain joins TRBV18 to TRBJ1-6; 8 bases align to TRBD1. CDR1 is KGHSH, CDR2 LQKENI, per germline. The V and J ends lost 2 bases and 1 base, in that order; junction bases with no gene match: 10. This CDR3 is built from 19 residues. CDR3 in DNA: TGTGCCAGCTCACCAACGGGACAGGTTTCTAGGTCCTATAATTCACCCCTCCACTTT. Translated: CASSPTGQVSRSYNSPLHF.

The V and J genes are TRBV19 and TRBJ1-2; 12 bases line up with TRBD1. There are 18 residues in the CDR3. Germline V lookup: CDR1 LNHDA, CDR2 SQIVND (reference sequence). V was clipped by 3 bases and J by 4 bases; unmatched bases: 12. The DNA of the CDR3 is TGTGCCAGTAGTATTATTGGGGGACAGGGGGCGCGTGGCTATGGCTACACCTTC. It translates to CASSIIGGQGARGYGYTF.

The V gene is TRBV15, the J gene TRBJ2-7; possible D gene TRBD2, 5 bases. V gave up 5 bases and J gave up 4 bases, with 15 bases separating them. From germline, CDR1 is LNHNV and CDR2 YYDKDF (reference sequence). The CDR3 totals 14 residues. The CDR3 protein is CATSVGPTGYEQYF. The CDR3 region has the DNA TGTGCCACCAGCGTCGGACCCACGGGATACGAGCAGTACTTC.

V gene TRBV5-1 combines with J gene TRBJ2-5, with D maybe TRBD1 (6 bases). The CDR3 has 13 residues. Looked up from germline, CDR1 is SGHRS and CDR2 is YFSETQ. V was shortened by 4 bases and J by 2 bases, with 9 bases between the two germline ends. The CDR3 reads CASSHGQQETQYF. Here the CDR3 DNA reads TGCGCCAGCAGCCACGGACAGCAAGAGACCCAGTACTTC.

Only one count was recorded for this clone. J is TRBJ2-1 and V is TRBV15, with TRBD2 as a possible D gene (5 bases). The V and J ends lost 1 base and 2 bases respectively, with 12 bases between them. The CDR3 length is 16 residues. Germline values: CDR1 LNHNV, CDR2 YYDKDF (reference sequence). CDR3 residues: CATSRVGSVAYNEQFF. The CDR3, as DNA: TGTGCCACCAGCAGAGTAGGTAGCGTGGCCTACAATGAGCAGTTCTTC.

This clone has a single count. This rearrangement joins TRBV5-5 to TRBJ1-4; the D gene is possibly TRBD1 (5 bases). V was pared by 0 bases and J by 8 bases, with 11 bases between. Germline V gene sequence: CDR1 SGHKS, CDR2 YYEKEE (reference sequence). The CDR3 has 14 residues. CDR3 DNA sequence: TGTGCCAGCAGCTTGGCCTCAGGGAGGGAAAAACTGTTTTTT. It yields the protein CASSLASGREKLFF.

This clone has only a few counts. The chain joins TRBV18 to TRBJ2-2, with a possible D match to TRBD2 (6 bases). Trimming pared 3 bases from V and 5 bases from J, leaving 19 bases between. Germline V lookup: CDR1 KGHSH, CDR2 LQKENI. This CDR3 region has 17 residues. This CDR3 is CASSPRGIRGATGELFF. The CDR3 nucleotides are TGTGCCAGCTCACCTCGCGGGATCAGAGGGGCAACCGGGGAGCTGTTTTTT.

The rearrangement uses TRBV28 and TRBJ2-3; D may be TRBD2 (5 bases). Trimming removed 2 bases at V and 1 base at J, with 10 bases between. Germline V gene lookup returns CDR1 MDHEN and CDR2 SYDVKM. CDR3 length: 15 residues. CDR3 amino acids: CASSLPGGGTDTQYF. Written as DNA, the CDR3 is TGTGCCAGCAGTTTACCAGGAGGAGGCACAGATACGCAGTATTTT.

This clone has only a few counts. The J gene is TRBJ1-1, the V gene TRBV11-2; D might be TRBD1 (5 bases). This CDR3 is 11 amino acids long. The germline V gene encodes CDR1 SGHAT and CDR2 FQNNGV. Trimming removed 5 bases from V and 5 bases from J, with 6 bases in between. The CDR3 DNA reads TGTGCCAGCAGCCGGGGGACTGAAGCTTTCTTT. It encodes CASSRGTEAFF.